This T cell receptor (beta chain) was identified during a study of CD8 T cells in ankylosing spondylitis. Study-level results: Earlier studies detected some motif variants in reactive arthritis synovial fluid and blood. In ankylosing spondylitis patients, matched synovial fluid reportedly showed significant enrichment of disease-linked clones. Disease-linked clones had a CD8+ phenotype and relatively low frequency in peripheral blood. A TCR beta motif of several highly homologous variants seemed to mark ankylosing spondylitis blood.

Libraries of TCR beta came from quantitative 5'-RACE with molecular barcodes. From the 5' RACE reads, TCRdb called clonotypes with MiXCR, one entry per CDR3 protein. This repertoire shows about 330,000 distinct CDR3 sequences, approximately 8.2% found once; its top ten account for 14% to 15%. The germline V gene encodes CDR1 SQVTM and CDR2 ANQGSEA. The length of the CDR3 is 14 residues. J was trimmed by 1 base and V by 5 bases; bases with no gene match: 6. This clonotype was seen a few times. Antigen unknown. The chain recombines TRBV29-1 with TRBJ2-3, with 7 positions matching TRBD1. The clonotype originates from a male donor with ankylosing spondylitis. Sequencing was done on a sample of blood, either unsorted or a sorted T cell fraction (not recorded which). CDR3 coding DNA: TGCAGCGTTTCACAGGGGATAGGCACAGATACGCAGTATTTT. The encoded protein is CSVSQGIGTDTQYF.